Listed here is a single T cell receptor (beta chain). What it binds is not known. Trimming took 4 bases from V and 0 from J; bases not matched to a gene: 6. CDR1 is SGHNT and CDR2 is YYREEE in the germline V gene (reference sequence). The CDR3 is 15 amino acids. This specimen comes from a study of Tregs in tolerant kidney transplant recipients. Assay: immunoSEQ multiplex PCR; the TCRdb copy retains only in-frame clones and omits some. Altogether 75,000 to 85,000 clones are present, 75% to 95% being singletons, with the ten largest covering 0.34%. Thawed PBMCs were FACS-sorted into unstimulated CD4+CD25+CD127- regulatory T cells, CD4+CD25- non-regulatory cells, CD4 and CD8 cells. Broader study findings: Findings come from small patient numbers and require larger validation. This study did not directly address biological reproducibility.

V usage is TRBV5-4 and J usage is TRBJ2-5, with 7 bases matching TRBD2. Sequenced material: Tregs from blood, taken before the transplant. The clonotype was recovered from a human donor who received a combined kidney and bone marrow transplant. DNA of the CDR3: TGTGCCAGCAGCCCCTCTGGGACTAACCAAGAGACCCAGTACTTC. It is translated as CASSPSGTNQETQYF. The full variable domain, completed using reference TRBV5-4 and TRBJ2-5, is ETGVTQSPTHLIKTRGQQVTLRCSSQSGHNTVSWYQQALGQGPQFIFQYYREEENGRGNFPPRFSGLQFPNYSSELNVNALELDDSALYLCASSPSGTNQETQYFGPGTRLLVL.